These T cell receptor beta chains were read from a single sample in a study of cytotoxic CD8 clonotypes in ibrutinib-treated CLL. Repertoires were generated with immunoSEQ multiplex PCR, while TCRdb's copy carries only in-frame clones and drops some. Seen here are some 200,000 clones, about three quarters observed once, and the top ten hold approximately 6.3%. This sample comprised PBMCs, obtained after 12 months of ibrutinib treatment. The source of these receptors is a human donor with chronic lymphocytic leukemia. The CDR3 runs from the conserved cysteine through the conserved F or W. The D gene is left open where the match is weak. Clone size is shown for a subset of rows, as once, few, many or a class of expanded clone.

>TRBD1|once|TRBJ1-2|TRBV6-5
CASSSPKGTGRGGYTF
TGTGCCAGCAGTTCCCCAAAGGGGACAGGGAGAGGCGGCTACACCTTC
>.|.|TRBJ2-7|TRBV4-1
CASGLDTTKKGSYEQYF
TGCGCCAGCGGGCTGGACACGACCAAAAAGGGATCCTACGAGCAGTACTTC
>TRBD1|.|TRBJ1-2|TRBV9
CASSAGAGQANYGYTF
TGTGCCAGCAGCGCCGGGGCAGGACAGGCTAACTATGGCTACACCTTC
>TRBD1|.|TRBJ1-2|TRBV5-6
CASSSEDRAGYFGYTF
TGTGCCAGCAGCTCAGAGGACAGGGCCGGGTATTTTGGCTACACCTTC
>TRBD1|.|TRBJ1-6|TRBV5-1
CASRPTGVDNSPLHF
TGCGCCAGCAGGCCCACAGGGGTGGATAATTCACCCCTCCACTTT
>.|.|TRBJ1-2|TRBV30
CAWTGGTNYGYTF
TGTGCCTGGACGGGGGGGACTAACTATGGCTACACCTTC
>TRBD1|few|TRBJ2-7|TRBV4-2
CASSQAGTGVYEQYF
TGTGCCAGCAGCCAAGCCGGGACAGGAGTTTACGAGCAGTACTTC
>.|.|TRBJ2-1|TRBV4-1
CASSQDSAQVSYNEQFF
TGCGCCAGCAGCCAAGATTCGGCCCAAGTCTCCTACAATGAGCAGTTCTTC
>.|.|TRBJ2-4|TRBV30
CAWLPSNSRNIQYF
TGTGCCTGGTTGCCCAGTAATTCAAGGAACATTCAGTACTTC
>.|.|TRBJ2-7|TRBV7-2
CASSSRGTYEQYF
TGTGCCAGCAGCTCCCGTGGGACCTACGAGCAGTACTTC
>.|once|TRBJ2-1|TRBV7-2
CASSATANEQFF
TGTGCCAGCAGCGCGACAGCTAATGAGCAGTTCTTC
>.|.|TRBJ1-1|TRBV5-1
CASSLEWGNPEAFF
TGCGCCAGCAGCTTGGAGTGGGGAAACCCTGAAGCTTTCTTT
>.|.|TRBJ1-2|TRBV9
CASSGAGRASYGYTF
TGTGCCAGCAGCGGGGCGGGCAGGGCTAGCTATGGCTACACCTTC
>TRBD1|.|TRBJ1-1|TRBV30
CAWFRGGTGGQNTEAFF
TGTGCCTGGTTTCGGGGAGGGACAGGGGGCCAGAACACTGAAGCTTTCTTT
>TRBD1|.|TRBJ1-2|TRBV11-2
CASRLQGAEGYTF
TGTGCCAGCAGGTTACAGGGGGCGGAAGGCTACACCTTC
>.|once|TRBJ1-1|TRBV9
CASSIGGEAFF
TGTGCCAGCAGCATCGGGGGTGAAGCTTTCTTT
>.|few|TRBJ2-1|TRBV30
CAWSVEVIINNEQFF
TGTGCCTGGAGTGTAGAGGTAATCATTAACAATGAGCAGTTCTTC
>.|.|TRBJ2-3|TRBV7-2
CASSFFTFPDTQYF
TGTGCCAGCAGCTTCTTTACCTTTCCCGATACGCAGTATTTT
>TRBD2|.|TRBJ2-7|TRBV11-3
CASSPSLAGDMGEQYF
TGTGCCAGCAGCCCATCCTTGGCGGGAGATATGGGCGAGCAGTACTTC
>.|.|TRBJ1-2|TRBV18
CASSPEGTTTYGYTF
TGTGCCAGCTCACCAGAGGGCACCACTACCTATGGCTACACCTTC
>.|.|TRBJ1-6|TRBV5-1
CASSDSFSSPHF
TGCGCCAGCAGCGACAGCTTTTCGTCCCCCCACTTT
>TRBD2|.|TRBJ2-7|TRBV5-1
CASSLVPAGIGEQYF
TGCGCCAGCAGCTTGGTGCCAGCGGGGATAGGAGAGCAGTACTTC
>TRBD1|few|TRBJ1-5|TRBV9
CASSGGQGLNQPQHF
TGTGCCAGCAGCGGGGGACAGGGGCTTAATCAGCCCCAGCATTTT
>.|many|TRBJ1-5|TRBV28
CASSFAGQPQHF
TGTGCCAGCAGTTTCGCAGGTCAGCCCCAGCATTTT
>.|.|TRBJ2-3|TRBV2
CASRQDTQYF
TGTGCCAGCAGGCAAGATACGCAGTATTTT
>.|.|TRBJ1-4|TRBV2
CASSTGLSNEKLFF
TGTGCCAGTTCTACGGGACTTTCTAATGAAAAACTGTTTTTT
>TRBD2|.|TRBJ2-1|TRBV14
CASSPIWEGGRNEQFF
TGTGCCAGCAGCCCAATATGGGAGGGCGGGAGGAATGAGCAGTTCTTC
>.|once|TRBJ1-1|TRBV27
CASSRMTGLNTEAFF
TGTGCCAGCAGCCGCATGACAGGCTTGAACACTGAAGCTTTCTTT
>.|.|TRBJ2-6|TRBV7-6
CASSPPGGGGVKSSGANVLTF
TGTGCCAGCAGCCCACCCGGTGGGGGGGGCGTTAAGAGCTCTGGGGCCAACGTCCTGACTTTC
>TRBD2|few|TRBJ2-1|TRBV4-2
CASSQDSGEYNEQFF
TGTGCCAGCAGCCAAGATAGCGGGGAGTACAATGAGCAGTTCTTC
>.|.|TRBJ2-5|TRBV27
CASSLSGNQETQYF
TGTGCCAGCAGTTTATCAGGGAACCAAGAGACCCAGTACTTC
>TRBD2|.|TRBJ2-7|TRBV9
CASSEGTSAQSYEQYF
TGTGCCAGCAGCGAGGGAACTAGCGCCCAATCCTACGAGCAGTACTTC
>TRBD2|.|TRBJ2-7|TRBV14
CASSPYSSGVYEQYF
TGTGCCAGCAGCCCTTACTCTAGCGGGGTCTACGAGCAGTACTTC
>.|.|TRBJ2-2|TRBV28
CASTAQGANTGELFF
TGTGCCAGCACGGCCCAGGGAGCGAACACCGGGGAGCTGTTTTTT
>.|once|TRBJ1-4|TRBV6-5
CASRERNEKLFF
TGTGCCAGCAGGGAGAGAAATGAAAAACTGTTTTTT
>.|.|TRBJ2-1|TRBV9
CASSVLAGPSEQFF
TGTGCCAGCAGCGTGTTGGCGGGGCCCTCTGAGCAGTTCTTC
>.|.|TRBJ1-4|TRBV9
CASSGGLNEKLFF
TGTGCCAGCAGCGGAGGCTTGAATGAAAAACTGTTTTTT
>.|.|TRBJ2-2|TRBV7-7
CASSLDRTGELFF
TGTGCTAGCAGCTTAGACCGAACCGGGGAGCTGTTTTTT
>.|.|TRBJ1-2|TRBV30
CAWSRPRFNYGYTF
TGTGCCTGGAGTCGCCCCCGATTTAACTATGGCTACACCTTC
>.|.|TRBJ1-3|TRBV4-1
CASSQGQAASGNTIYF
TGCGCCAGCAGCCAAGGACAGGCTGCCTCTGGAAACACCATATATTTT
>TRBD2|.|TRBJ2-1|TRBV28
CASSLDGLVGRNEQFF
TGTGCCAGCAGTTTGGACGGACTAGTGGGGCGGAATGAGCAGTTCTTC
>.|.|TRBJ2-6|TRBV28
CASSLRGSGANVLTF
TGTGCCAGCAGTTTAAGGGGCTCCGGGGCCAACGTCCTGACTTTC
>.|.|TRBJ2-1|TRBV6-5
CASSYIRKGSYNEQFF
TGTGCCAGCAGTTACATCCGCAAAGGGAGCTACAATGAGCAGTTCTTC
>TRBD2|.|TRBJ2-7|TRBV29-1
CSVETRLTREGHREQYF
TGCAGCGTTGAGACGAGACTGACGCGGGAGGGCCACCGCGAGCAGTACTTC
>.|.|TRBJ2-3|TRBV9
CASSVDQDTQYF
TGTGCCAGCAGCGTAGACCAAGATACGCAGTATTTT
>.|.|TRBJ1-4|TRBV29-1
CSVEGTDGYNEKLFF
TGCAGCGTTGAAGGAACGGACGGCTATAATGAAAAACTGTTTTTT
>.|.|TRBJ1-5|TRBV30
CAWAVSNQPQHF
TGTGCCTGGGCAGTGAGCAATCAGCCCCAGCATTTT
>.|.|TRBJ2-3|TRBV7-8
CASSLALRSTDTQYF
TGTGCCAGCAGCTTAGCGCTGAGGAGCACAGATACGCAGTATTTT
>.|.|TRBJ2-1|TRBV5-1
CASSFADRNEQFF
TGCGCCAGCAGCTTCGCGGACAGAAATGAGCAGTTCTTC
>.|.|TRBJ2-2|TRBV7-6
CASSSSGLNTGELFF
TGTGCCAGCAGCTCCTCGGGCCTGAACACCGGGGAGCTGTTTTTT
>.|.|TRBJ2-2|TRBV7-7
CASSRTPTGELFF
TGTGCTAGCAGCCGGACTCCAACCGGGGAGCTGTTTTTT
>.|.|TRBJ1-5|TRBV7-2
CASSLVGGGQQPQHF
TGTGCCAGCAGCTTAGTGGGAGGGGGGCAGCAGCCCCAGCATTTT
>.|.|TRBJ1-4|TRBV12-2
CASRAPWQGGEKLFF
TGTGCAAGTCGCGCCCCATGGCAGGGTGGCGAAAAACTGTTTTTT
>TRBD1|.|TRBJ1-5|TRBV6-1
CASSDPTGGGGSNQPQHF
TGTGCCAGCAGTGACCCGACAGGGGGCGGAGGTAGCAATCAGCCCCAGCATTTT
>.|.|TRBJ1-5|TRBV5-8
CASSLASGAYSNQPQHF
TGTGCCAGCAGCTTGGCCTCAGGGGCCTATAGCAATCAGCCCCAGCATTTT
>TRBD1|once|TRBJ2-7|TRBV7-9
CASSSPGQESYEQYF
TGTGCCAGCAGCTCCCCGGGACAGGAATCCTACGAGCAGTACTTC
>TRBD2|.|TRBJ2-5|TRBV6-5
CASSYRGGETQYF
TGTGCCAGCAGTTACCGGGGGGGGGAGACCCAGTACTTC